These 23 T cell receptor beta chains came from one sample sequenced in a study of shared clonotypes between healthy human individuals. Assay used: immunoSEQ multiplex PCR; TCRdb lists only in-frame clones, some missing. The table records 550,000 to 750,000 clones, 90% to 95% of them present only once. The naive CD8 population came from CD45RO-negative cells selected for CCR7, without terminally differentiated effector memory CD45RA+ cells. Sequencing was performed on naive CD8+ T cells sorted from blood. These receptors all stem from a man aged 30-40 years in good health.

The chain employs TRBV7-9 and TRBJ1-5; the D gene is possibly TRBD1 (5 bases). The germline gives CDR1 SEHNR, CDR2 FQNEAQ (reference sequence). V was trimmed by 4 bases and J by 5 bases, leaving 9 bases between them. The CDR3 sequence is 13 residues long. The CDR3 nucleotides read TGTGCCAGCAGCTCAGGGTACGATCAGCCCCAGCATTTT. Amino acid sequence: CASSSGYDQPQHF. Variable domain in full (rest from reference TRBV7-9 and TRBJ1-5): DTGVSQNPRHKITKRGQNVTFRCDPISEHNRLYWYRQTLGQGPEFLTYFQNEAQLEKSRLLSDRFSAERPKGSFSTLEIQRTEQGDSAMYLCASSSGYDQPQHFGDGTRLSIL.

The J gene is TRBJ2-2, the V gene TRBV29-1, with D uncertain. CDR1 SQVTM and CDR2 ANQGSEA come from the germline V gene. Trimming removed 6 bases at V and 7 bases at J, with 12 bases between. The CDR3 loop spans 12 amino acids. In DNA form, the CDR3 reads TGCAGCGTCATTAGCTTGGGCGGGGAGCTGTTTTTT. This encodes CSVISLGGELFF.

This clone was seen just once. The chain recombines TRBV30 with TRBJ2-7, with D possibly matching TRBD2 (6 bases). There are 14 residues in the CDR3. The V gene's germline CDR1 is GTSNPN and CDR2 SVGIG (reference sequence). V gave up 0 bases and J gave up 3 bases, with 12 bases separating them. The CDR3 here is CAWSVSLANYEQYF. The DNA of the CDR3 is TGTGCCTGGAGTGTTTCGCTAGCGAACTACGAGCAGTACTTC.

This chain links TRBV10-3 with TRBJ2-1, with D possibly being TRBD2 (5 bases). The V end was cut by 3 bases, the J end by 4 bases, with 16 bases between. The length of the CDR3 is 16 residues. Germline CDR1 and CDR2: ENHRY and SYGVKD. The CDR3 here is CAISEPTSQKYNEQFF. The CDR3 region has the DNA TGTGCCATCAGTGAACCAACTAGTCAGAAATACAATGAGCAGTTCTTC.

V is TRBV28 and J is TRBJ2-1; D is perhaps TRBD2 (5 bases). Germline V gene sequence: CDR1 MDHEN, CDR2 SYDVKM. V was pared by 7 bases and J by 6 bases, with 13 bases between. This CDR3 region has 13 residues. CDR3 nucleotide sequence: TGTGCCAGCAATAGAGGGTTCGGCAATGAGCAGTTCTTC. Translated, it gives CASNRGFGNEQFF. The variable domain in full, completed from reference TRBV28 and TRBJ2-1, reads DVKVTQSSRYLVKRTGEKVFLECVQDMDHENMFWYRQDPGLGLRLIYFSYDVKMKEKGDIPEGYSVSREKKERFSLILESASTNQTSMYLCASNRGFGNEQFFGPGTRLTVL.

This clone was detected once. The CDR3 nucleotides are TGTGCCAGCTCACCACCTCGGACTAGATCACTCACAGATACGCAGTATTTT. This translates into CASSPPRTRSLTDTQYF. The genes are TRBV18 and TRBJ2-3; TRBD2 matches 7 bases. Germline CDR1 reads KGHSH; CDR2 reads LQKENI. After removal of 0 bases from V and 2 bases from J, the junction contained 8 bases not matched to a gene. This CDR3 is 17 amino acids long.

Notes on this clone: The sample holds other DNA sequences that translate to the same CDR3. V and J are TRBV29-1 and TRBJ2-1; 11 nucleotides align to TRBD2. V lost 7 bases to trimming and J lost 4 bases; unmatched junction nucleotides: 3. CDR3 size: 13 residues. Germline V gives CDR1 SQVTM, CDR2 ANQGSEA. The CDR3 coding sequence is TGCAGCGCCGGGACTAGCGGTTACAATGAGCAGTTCTTC. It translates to CSAGTSGYNEQFF.

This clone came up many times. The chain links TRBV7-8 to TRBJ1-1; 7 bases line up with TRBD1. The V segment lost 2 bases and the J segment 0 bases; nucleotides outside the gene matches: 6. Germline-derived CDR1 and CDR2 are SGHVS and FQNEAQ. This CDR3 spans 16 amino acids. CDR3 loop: CASSLLGGTMNTEAFF. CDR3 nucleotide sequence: TGTGCCAGCAGCTTATTAGGGGGCACCATGAACACTGAAGCTTTCTTT.

Written as DNA, the CDR3 is TGTGCCAGCAGCCAAATACTAGAGACCCAGTACTTC. It translates to CASSQILETQYF. V usage is TRBV16 and J usage is TRBJ2-5; D is undetermined. The CDR3 covers 12 residues. Deletions cut 2 bases from V and 4 bases from J, with 5 bases between. The germline CDR1 and CDR2 sequences are KGHSY and FQNENV.

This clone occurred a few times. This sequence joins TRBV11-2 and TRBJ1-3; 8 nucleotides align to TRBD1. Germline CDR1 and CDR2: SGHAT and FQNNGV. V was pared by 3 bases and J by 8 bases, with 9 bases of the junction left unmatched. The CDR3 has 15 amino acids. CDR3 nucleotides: TGTGCCAGCAGCTTCGAAAGGACAGGGAAAGACACCATATATTTT. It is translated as CASSFERTGKDTIYF.

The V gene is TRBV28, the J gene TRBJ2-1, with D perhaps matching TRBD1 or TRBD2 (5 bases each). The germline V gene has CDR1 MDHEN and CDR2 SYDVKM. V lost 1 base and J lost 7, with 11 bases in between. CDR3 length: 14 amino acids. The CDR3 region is CASSLFGTANEQFF. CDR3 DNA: TGTGCCAGCAGTTTATTTGGGACCGCAAATGAGCAGTTCTTC.

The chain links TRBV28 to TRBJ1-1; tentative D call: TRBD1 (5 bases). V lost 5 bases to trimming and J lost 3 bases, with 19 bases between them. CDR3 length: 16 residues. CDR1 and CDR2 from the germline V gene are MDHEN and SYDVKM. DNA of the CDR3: TGTGCCAGCAGTCCTGGCGCAGGGTGGAGGGACACTGAAGCTTTCTTT. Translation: CASSPGAGWRDTEAFF.

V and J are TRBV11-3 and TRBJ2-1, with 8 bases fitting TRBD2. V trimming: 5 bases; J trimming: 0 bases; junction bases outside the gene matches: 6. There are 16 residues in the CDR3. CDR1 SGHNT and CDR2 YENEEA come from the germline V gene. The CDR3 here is CASSRGGGRSYNEQFF. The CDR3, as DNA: TGTGCCAGCAGCCGAGGCGGGGGGCGCTCCTACAATGAGCAGTTCTTC.

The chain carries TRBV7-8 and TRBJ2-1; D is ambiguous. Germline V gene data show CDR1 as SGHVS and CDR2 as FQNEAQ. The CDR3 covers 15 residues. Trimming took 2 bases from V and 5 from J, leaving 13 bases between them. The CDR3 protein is CASSLIGRKDNEQFF. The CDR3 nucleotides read TGTGCCAGCAGCTTAATCGGACGGAAAGACAATGAGCAGTTCTTC.

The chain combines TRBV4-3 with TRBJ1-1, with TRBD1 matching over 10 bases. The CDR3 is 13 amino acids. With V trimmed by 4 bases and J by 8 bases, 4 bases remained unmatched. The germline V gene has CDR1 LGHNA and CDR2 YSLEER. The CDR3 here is CASSPGQGPEAFF. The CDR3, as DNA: TGCGCCAGCAGCCCGGGACAGGGGCCGGAAGCTTTCTTT.

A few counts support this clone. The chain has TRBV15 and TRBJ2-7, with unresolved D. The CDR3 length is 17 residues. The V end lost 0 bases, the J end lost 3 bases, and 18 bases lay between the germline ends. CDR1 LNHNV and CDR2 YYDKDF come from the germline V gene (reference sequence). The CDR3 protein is CATSRDRALLGSYEQYF. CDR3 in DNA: TGTGCCACCAGCAGAGACAGAGCACTACTCGGTAGCTACGAGCAGTACTTC.

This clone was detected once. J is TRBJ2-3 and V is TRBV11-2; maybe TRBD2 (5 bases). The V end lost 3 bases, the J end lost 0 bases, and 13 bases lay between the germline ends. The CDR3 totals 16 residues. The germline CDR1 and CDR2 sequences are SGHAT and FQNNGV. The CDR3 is CASSLARAPSTDTQYF. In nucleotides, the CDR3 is TGTGCCAGCAGCTTGGCGCGGGCCCCGAGCACAGATACGCAGTATTTT.

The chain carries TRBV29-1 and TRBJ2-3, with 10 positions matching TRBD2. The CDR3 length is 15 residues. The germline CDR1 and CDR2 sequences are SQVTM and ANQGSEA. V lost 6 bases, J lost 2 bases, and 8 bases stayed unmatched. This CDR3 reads CSVTPSGRATDTQYF. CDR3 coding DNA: TGCAGCGTGACCCCCAGCGGGAGGGCCACAGATACGCAGTATTTT.

Written as DNA, the CDR3 is TGCGCCAGCAGCTTGATCTCCCACACCACTGAAGCTTTCTTT. Protein product: CASSLISHTTEAFF. The chain combines TRBV5-1 with TRBJ1-1, with D unresolved. CDR3 size: 14 residues. Trimming removed 1 base from V and 4 bases from J, with 11 bases in between. Looked up from germline, CDR1 is SGHRS and CDR2 is YFSETQ.

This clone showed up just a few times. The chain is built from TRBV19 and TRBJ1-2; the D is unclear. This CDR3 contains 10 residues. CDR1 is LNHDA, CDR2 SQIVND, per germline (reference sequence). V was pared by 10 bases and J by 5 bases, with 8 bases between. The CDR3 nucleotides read TGTGCCACAATGGGGTATGGCTACACCTTC. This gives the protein CATMGYGYTF.

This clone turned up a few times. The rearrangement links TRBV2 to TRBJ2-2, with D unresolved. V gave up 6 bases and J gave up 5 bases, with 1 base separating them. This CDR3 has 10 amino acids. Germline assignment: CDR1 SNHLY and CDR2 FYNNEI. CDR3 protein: CASRTGELFF. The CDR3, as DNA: TGTGCCAGCAGGACCGGGGAGCTGTTTTTT.

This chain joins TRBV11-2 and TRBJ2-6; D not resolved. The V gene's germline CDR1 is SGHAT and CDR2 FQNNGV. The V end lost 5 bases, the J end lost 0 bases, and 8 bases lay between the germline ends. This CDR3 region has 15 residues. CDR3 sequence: CASSPTISGANVLTF. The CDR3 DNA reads TGTGCCAGCAGCCCCACGATCTCTGGGGCCAACGTCCTGACTTTC.

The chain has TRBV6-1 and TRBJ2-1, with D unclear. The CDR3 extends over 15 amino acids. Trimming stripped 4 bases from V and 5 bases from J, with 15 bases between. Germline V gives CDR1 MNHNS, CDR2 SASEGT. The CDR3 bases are TGTGCCAGCAGTGGTTTCTGGCGCGGTCACAATGAGCAGTTCTTC. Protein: CASSGFWRGHNEQFF.